This note documents a single T cell receptor beta chain sequence. Participants were aged roughly 18 to 90 years from 24 US areas. Original analysis: How many nucleated cells were present was estimated from reference gene primer amplification. The protocol was immunoSEQ multiplex PCR, while the TCRdb copy is restricted to in-frame clones and leaves out a portion. Clonal size and the V and J genes are those of that table, whereas D and trimming came from the DNA. The sample carries under 250,000 clones, 82% recorded once. This sample was included in a study of blood T cell repertoires in COVID-19. Overall study context: Researchers got acute and convalescent COVID-19 samples from the United States, Italy and Spain.

The V end lost 5 bases, the J end lost 3 bases, and 11 bases lay between the germline ends. The CDR3 contains 14 residues. Per germline, CDR1 SGHVS and CDR2 FQNEAQ. Sequenced sample: PBMCs or T cells enriched from blood (not recorded which). The chain recombines TRBV7-8 with TRBJ1-5; D perhaps matches TRBD1 (6 bases). This sequence was found in a woman aged 60-75 years who had recovered from COVID-19. CDR3 residues: CASSIRTDNQPQHF. In DNA, the CDR3 is TGTGCCAGCAGCATTCGGACAGACAATCAGCCCCAGCATTTT.